This TCR beta chain is from a study of T-cell reconstitution after alpha-beta-depleted transplantation in children (dated by TCRdb to between 2015 and 2016). For context, the study as a whole: The study quantitatively tracked T-cell immune reconstitution after TCRalphabeta/CD19-depleted allogeneic hematopoietic cell transplantation in children using TCR repertoire profiling.

Library method: PCR. Reads for this sample came from an Illumina HiSeq 2500. TCR libraries were prepared with molecular barcoding, using unique molecular identifiers to normalize TCRbeta repertoire quantification. TCRdb handled the public reads itself, with Q25 trimming in fastp and clone calling in MiXCR, and kept productive beta chains. Entries are consolidated by CDR3 protein sequence, retaining the most common genes and DNA. The sample has about 72,000 distinct CDR3 sequences on record, 5.5% to 7.5% of them singletons. Over 2.5% of the sample lies in the top ten. Including cysteine and phenylalanine, the CDR3 has 14 amino acids. The DNA shown is the 42-base CDR3, in frame from base 1. At the junction V is shortened by 3 bases and J by 1 base, with 9 bases in between. This clonotype was detected ten times or more. The antigen it recognizes is unknown. No quality values exist for individual bases; no much larger clone is one base distant.

The sequencing used PBMCs from the stem cell graft donor, collected from the stem cell graft. The chain was built from TRBV12-3 or TRBV12-4 and TRBJ1-1; 6 matching bases give a weak D call of TRBD1. The sequence was collected from a human donor who donated a stem cell graft to a child with acute lymphoblastic leukemia. The DNA reads TGTGCCAGCAGTTTGTACAGGGAGAACACTGAAGCTTTCTTT. Translated, it reads CASSLYRENTEAFF.